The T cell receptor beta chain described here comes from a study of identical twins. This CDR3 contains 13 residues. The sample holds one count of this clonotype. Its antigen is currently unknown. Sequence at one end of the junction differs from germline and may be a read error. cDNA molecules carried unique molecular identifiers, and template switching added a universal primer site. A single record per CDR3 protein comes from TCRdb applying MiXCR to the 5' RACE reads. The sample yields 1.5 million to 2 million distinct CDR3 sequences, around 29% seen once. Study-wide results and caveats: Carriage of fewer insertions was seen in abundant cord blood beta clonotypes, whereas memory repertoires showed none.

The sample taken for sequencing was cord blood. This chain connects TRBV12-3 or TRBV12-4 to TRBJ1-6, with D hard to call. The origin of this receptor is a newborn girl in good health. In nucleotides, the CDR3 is TGTGCCCGCAGTTTGCAGTGGGCGACGCCCCTCCACTTT. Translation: CARSLQWATPLHF.